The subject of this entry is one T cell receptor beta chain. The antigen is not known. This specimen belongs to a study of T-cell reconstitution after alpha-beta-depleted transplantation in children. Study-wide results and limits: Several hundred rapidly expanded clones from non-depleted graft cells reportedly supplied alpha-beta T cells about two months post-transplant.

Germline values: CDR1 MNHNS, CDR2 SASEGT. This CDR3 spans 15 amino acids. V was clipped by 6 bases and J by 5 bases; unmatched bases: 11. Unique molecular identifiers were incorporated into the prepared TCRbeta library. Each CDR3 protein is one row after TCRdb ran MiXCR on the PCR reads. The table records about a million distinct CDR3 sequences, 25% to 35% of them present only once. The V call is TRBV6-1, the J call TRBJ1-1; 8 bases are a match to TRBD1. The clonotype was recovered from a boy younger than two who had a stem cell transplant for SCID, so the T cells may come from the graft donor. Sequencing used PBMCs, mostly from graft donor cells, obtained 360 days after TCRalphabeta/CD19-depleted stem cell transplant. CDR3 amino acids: CASRTVRTGKTEAFF. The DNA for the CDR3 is TGTGCCAGCAGAACGGTTAGGACAGGGAAAACTGAAGCTTTCTTT.